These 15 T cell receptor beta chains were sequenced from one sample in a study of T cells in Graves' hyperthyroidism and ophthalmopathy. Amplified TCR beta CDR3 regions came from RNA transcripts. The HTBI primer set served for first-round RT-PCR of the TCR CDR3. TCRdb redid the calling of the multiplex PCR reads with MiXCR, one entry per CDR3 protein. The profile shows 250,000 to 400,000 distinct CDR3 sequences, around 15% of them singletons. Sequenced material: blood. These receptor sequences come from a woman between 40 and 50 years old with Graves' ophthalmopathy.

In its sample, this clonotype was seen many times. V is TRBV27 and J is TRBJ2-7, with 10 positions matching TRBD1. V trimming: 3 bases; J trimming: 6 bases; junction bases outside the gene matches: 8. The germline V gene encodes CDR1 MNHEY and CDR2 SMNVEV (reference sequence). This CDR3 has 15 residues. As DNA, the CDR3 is TGTGCCAGCAGTTTTAAGGGACAGGGGCAAGGCGAGCAGTACTTC. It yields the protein CASSFKGQGQGEQYF.

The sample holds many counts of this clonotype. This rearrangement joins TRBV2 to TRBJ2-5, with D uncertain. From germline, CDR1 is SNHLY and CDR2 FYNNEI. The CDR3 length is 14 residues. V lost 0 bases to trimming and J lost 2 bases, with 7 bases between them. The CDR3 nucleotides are TGTGCCAGCAGTGAAGCGGGTCAGCAAGAGACCCAGTACTTC. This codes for CASSEAGQQETQYF.

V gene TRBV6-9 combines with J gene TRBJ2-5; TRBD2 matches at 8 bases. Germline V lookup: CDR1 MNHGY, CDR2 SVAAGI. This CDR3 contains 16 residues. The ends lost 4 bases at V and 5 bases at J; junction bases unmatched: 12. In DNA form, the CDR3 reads TGTGCCAGCAGTTCCCCGAGGACTAGCCCGTGGGAGACCCAGTACTTC. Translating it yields CASSSPRTSPWETQYF.

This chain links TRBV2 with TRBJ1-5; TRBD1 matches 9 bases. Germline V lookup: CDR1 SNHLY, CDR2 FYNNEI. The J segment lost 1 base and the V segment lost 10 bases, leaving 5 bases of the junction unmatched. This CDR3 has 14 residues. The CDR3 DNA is TGTGCCACCCGGACAGGGGAAAGCAATCAGCCCCAGCATTTT. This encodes CATRTGESNQPQHF.

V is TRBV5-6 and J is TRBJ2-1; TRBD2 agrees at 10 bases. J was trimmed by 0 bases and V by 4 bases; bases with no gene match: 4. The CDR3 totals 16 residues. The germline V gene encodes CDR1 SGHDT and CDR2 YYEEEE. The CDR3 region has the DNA TGTGCCAGCAGCCGGACTAGCGGTTTCTCCTACAATGAGCAGTTCTTC. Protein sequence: CASSRTSGFSYNEQFF.

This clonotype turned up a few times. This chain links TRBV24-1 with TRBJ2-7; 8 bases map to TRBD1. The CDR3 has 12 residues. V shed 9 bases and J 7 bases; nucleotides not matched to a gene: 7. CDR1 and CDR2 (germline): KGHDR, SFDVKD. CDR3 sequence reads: CATSRTGWEQYF. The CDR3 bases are TGTGCCACCTCCAGGACAGGGTGGGAGCAGTACTTC.

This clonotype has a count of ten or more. The CDR3 sequence is CSVGGGRYTDTQYF. CDR3 sequence (DNA): TGCAGCGTTGGGGGCGGGAGATACACAGATACGCAGTATTTT. The V call is TRBV29-1, the J call TRBJ2-3; TRBD2 agrees at 7 bases. This CDR3 is 14 amino acids long. Germline loops: CDR1 SQVTM, CDR2 ANQGSEA. The V gene end was trimmed by 4 bases and the J gene end by 2 bases; junction bases not matched to a gene: 6.

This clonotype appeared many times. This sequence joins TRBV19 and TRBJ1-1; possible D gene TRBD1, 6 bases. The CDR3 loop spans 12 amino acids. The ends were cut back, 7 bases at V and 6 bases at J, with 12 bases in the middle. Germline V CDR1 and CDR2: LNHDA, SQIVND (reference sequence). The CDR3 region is CASITPGAEAFF. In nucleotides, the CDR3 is TGTGCCAGTATCACCCCAGGGGCTGAAGCTTTCTTT. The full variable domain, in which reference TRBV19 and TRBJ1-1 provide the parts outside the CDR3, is DGGITQSPKYLFRKEGQNVTLSCEQNLNHDAMYWYRQDPGQGLRLIYYSQIVNDFQKGDIAEGYSVSREKKESFPLTVTSAQKNPTAFYLCASITPGAEAFFGQGTRLTVV.

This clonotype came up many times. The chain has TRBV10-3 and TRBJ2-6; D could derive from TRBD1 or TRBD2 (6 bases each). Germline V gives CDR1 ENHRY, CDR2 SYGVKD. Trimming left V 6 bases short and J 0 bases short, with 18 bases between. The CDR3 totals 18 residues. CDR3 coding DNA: TGTGCCATCAGGGGAGGACCAGGACAGAGCTCTGGGGCCAACGTCCTGACTTTC. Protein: CAIRGGPGQSSGANVLTF.

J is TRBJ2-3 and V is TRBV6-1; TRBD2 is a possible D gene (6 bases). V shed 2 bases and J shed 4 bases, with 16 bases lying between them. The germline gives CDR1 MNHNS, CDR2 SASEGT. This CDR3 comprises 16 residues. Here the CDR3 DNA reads TGTGCCAGCAGTGAATACGGGGGAGCCCCCCCAGATACGCAGTATTTT. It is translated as CASSEYGGAPPDTQYF.

CDR3 in amino acids: CASSPGGVRSKNIQYF. The CDR3 coding sequence is TGTGCCAGCAGCCCGGGGGGGGTTCGGTCCAAAAACATTCAGTACTTC. The rearrangement joins TRBV7-9 to TRBJ2-4, with 8 nucleotides matching TRBD2. Trimming took 5 bases from V and 2 from J; bases not matched to a gene: 8. CDR1 and CDR2 from the germline V gene are SEHNR and FQNEAQ (reference sequence). The length of the CDR3 is 16 residues. The complete variable domain, with remaining parts taken from reference TRBV7-9 and TRBJ2-4, reads DTGVSQNPRHKITKRGQNVTFRCDPISEHNRLYWYRQTLGQGPEFLTYFQNEAQLEKSRLLSDRFSAERPKGSFSTLEIQRTEQGDSAMYLCASSPGGVRSKNIQYFGAGTRLSVL.

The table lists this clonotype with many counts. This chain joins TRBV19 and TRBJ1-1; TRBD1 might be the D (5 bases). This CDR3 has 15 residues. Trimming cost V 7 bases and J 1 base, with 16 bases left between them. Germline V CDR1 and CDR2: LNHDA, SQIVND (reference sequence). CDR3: CASKGGDSWNTEAFF. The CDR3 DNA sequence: TGTGCCAGTAAGGGAGGAGACAGCTGGAACACTGAAGCTTTCTTT.

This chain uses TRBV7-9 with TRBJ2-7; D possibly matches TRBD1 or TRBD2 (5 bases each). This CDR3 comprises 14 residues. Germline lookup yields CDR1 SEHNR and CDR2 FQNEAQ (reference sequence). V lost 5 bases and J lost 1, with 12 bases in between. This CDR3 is CASSSPGQSYEQYF. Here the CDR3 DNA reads TGTGCCAGCAGCAGCCCGGGGCAGTCCTACGAGCAGTACTTC.

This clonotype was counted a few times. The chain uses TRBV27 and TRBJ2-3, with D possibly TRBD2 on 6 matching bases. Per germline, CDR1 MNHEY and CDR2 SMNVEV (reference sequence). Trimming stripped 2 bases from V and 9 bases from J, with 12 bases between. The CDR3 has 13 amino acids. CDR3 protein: CASSLNQRVTQYF. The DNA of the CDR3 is TGTGCCAGCAGTTTAAATCAGCGGGTAACGCAGTATTTT.

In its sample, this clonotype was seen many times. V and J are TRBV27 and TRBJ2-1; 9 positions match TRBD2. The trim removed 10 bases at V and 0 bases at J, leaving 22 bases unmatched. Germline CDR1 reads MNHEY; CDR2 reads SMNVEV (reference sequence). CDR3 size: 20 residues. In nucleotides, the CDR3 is TGTGCCATCTCGATTAGGGTACAGCGGGAGGTTGGTGGCTCCTACAATGAGCAGTTCTTC. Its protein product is CAISIRVQREVGGSYNEQFF.